The 20 T cell receptor beta chains below all came from one sample that was sequenced in a study of beta chain features in type 1 diabetes. Expressed TCRB transcripts were sequenced because the isolated RNA had all been reverse transcribed beforehand. Data came from immunoSEQ multiplex PCR; TCRdb stores just in-frame clones and leaves some out. The sample includes about 930,000 clones, 15% to 20% of them seen just once. The sample taken for sequencing was naive CD4+ T cells from blood. Source of these receptors: a woman between 18 and 30 years old in good health.

The rearrangement links TRBV6-5 to TRBJ2-1; D is perhaps TRBD2 (5 bases). The CDR3 is 15 amino acids. CDR1 MNHEY and CDR2 SVGAGI come from the germline V gene. Trimming shortened V by 3 bases and J by 4 bases, and 13 bases separated the two germline ends. CDR3 nucleotides: TGTGCCAGCAGTTATAGCAGGACTGTGTACAATGAGCAGTTCTTC. Encoded protein: CASSYSRTVYNEQFF.

This clone has just a few counts. The chain joins TRBV5-4 to TRBJ1-2; 11 bases align to TRBD1. Germline values: CDR1 SGHNT, CDR2 YYREEE (reference sequence). The CDR3 contains 15 residues. Losses at the gene ends were 5 bases for V and 8 bases for J; bases not matched to a gene: 11. DNA of the CDR3: TGTGCCAGCAGTCCACTGGACAGGGGGCTCAGAGGCTACACCTTC. This encodes CASSPLDRGLRGYTF.

This clone was seen only a few times. The chain carries TRBV11-1 and TRBJ2-5; D is perhaps TRBD1 (6 bases). The germline CDR1 and CDR2 sequences are SGHAT and FQDESV (reference sequence). This CDR3 region has 14 residues. Trimming removed 5 bases from V and 7 bases from J, with 17 bases in between. The CDR3 sequence is CASSVGTTGGTQYF. The CDR3 nucleotides read TGTGCCAGCAGCGTCGGGACAACGGGTGGGACCCAGTACTTC. Combining the CDR3 with reference TRBV11-1 and TRBJ2-5 gives the whole variable domain EAEVAQSPRYKITEKSQAVAFWCDPISGHATLYWYRQILGQGPELLVQFQDESVVDDSQLPKDRFSAERLKGVDSTLKIQPAELGDSAMYLCASSVGTTGGTQYFGPGTRLLVL.

The genes are TRBV6-5 and TRBJ2-4; 7 bases align to TRBD2. The CDR3 runs 16 residues. The V gene end was trimmed by 2 bases and the J gene end by 1 base; junction bases not matched to a gene: 5. The germline gives CDR1 MNHEY, CDR2 SVGAGI. CDR3 in amino acids: CASSYGRVEAKNIQYF. CDR3 nucleotides: TGTGCCAGCAGTTACGGGAGGGTGGAGGCCAAAAACATTCAGTACTTC.

This clone was observed a handful of times. The genes are TRBV7-2 and TRBJ2-2; TRBD1 agrees at 10 bases. This CDR3 spans 17 amino acids. CDR1 is SGHTA and CDR2 is FQGNSA in the germline V gene. The V segment lost 0 bases and the J segment 4 bases; nucleotides outside the gene matches: 5. CDR3 sequence (DNA): TGTGCCAGCAGCTTAGCGCCGGGACAGGGGTCCACCGGGGAGCTGTTTTTT. Translation gives CASSLAPGQGSTGELFF.

This clone occurred a few times. Other DNA variants within this sample encode the same CDR3. V and J are TRBV29-1 and TRBJ2-3, with 7 bases identical to TRBD1. Germline-derived CDR1 and CDR2 are SQVTM and ANQGSEA. V was pared by 6 bases and J by 4 bases, with 4 bases of the junction left unmatched. The CDR3 extends over 12 amino acids. The CDR3 is CSVTQGADTQYF. CDR3 nucleotides: TGCAGCGTGACCCAGGGGGCAGATACGCAGTATTTT.

This clone was seen only a few times. V is TRBV19 and J is TRBJ2-1; 7 bases map to TRBD1. The V segment lost 4 bases and the J segment 8 bases; nucleotides outside the gene matches: 11. The CDR3 is made up of 15 amino acids. In germline, CDR1 is LNHDA, CDR2 SQIVND (reference sequence). CDR3 DNA: TGTGCCAGTAGTACCAACAGGGGATTCCGACATGAGCAGTTCTTC. The encoded protein is CASSTNRGFRHEQFF.

This clone was picked up a small number of times. The chain uses TRBV5-1 and TRBJ2-1; TRBD2 matches 9 bases. The CDR3 extends over 15 amino acids. Trimming cost V 2 bases and J 7 bases; bases outside gene matches: 7. CDR1 is SGHRS, CDR2 YFSETQ, per germline. The CDR3 loop reads CASSFSAGGVNEQFF. CDR3 sequence (DNA): TGCGCCAGCAGCTTTTCGGCGGGAGGGGTTAATGAGCAGTTCTTC.

The sample holds many counts of this clone. The rearrangement links TRBV14 to TRBJ2-1; possible D gene TRBD2, 6 bases. V lost 0 bases and J lost 15, with 15 bases in between. Per germline, CDR1 SGHDN and CDR2 FVKESK. The CDR3 is 13 amino acids. The CDR3 region has the DNA TGTGCCAGCAGCCAAGAGTTCGGGACTCGTCCGTTCTTC. This translates into CASSQEFGTRPFF.

Concerning this clone itself: Additional DNA sequences in this sample encode the identical CDR3. The gene calls are TRBV7-2 and TRBJ1-2; 10 nucleotides match TRBD1. CDR1 SGHTA and CDR2 FQGNSA come from the germline V gene. With V trimmed by 5 bases and J by 8 bases, 8 bases remained unmatched. The CDR3 loop spans 14 amino acids. The CDR3 nucleotides read TGTGCCAGCAGCCGGGCTGGGACAGGGGACGGCTACACCTTC. The encoded protein is CASSRAGTGDGYTF.

The sample holds a few counts of this clone. This chain uses TRBV5-1 with TRBJ1-1; D gene ambiguous. There are 14 residues in the CDR3. V dropped 0 bases and J dropped 4 bases, with 10 bases sitting between them. Germline V gene lookup returns CDR1 SGHRS and CDR2 YFSETQ. In nucleotides, the CDR3 is TGCGCCAGCAGCTTGGGAGGGCTGGGCACTGAAGCTTTCTTT. Translating it yields CASSLGGLGTEAFF.

This clone was recorded a few times. The chain couples TRBV7-6 to TRBJ2-1; 12 bases are shared with TRBD2. The CDR3 totals 17 residues. Per germline, CDR1 SGHVS and CDR2 FNYEAQ. Trimming cost V 2 bases and J 4 bases; bases outside gene matches: 6. CDR3 loop: CASSLLAGGPVYNEQFF. The CDR3 bases are TGTGCCAGCAGCTTACTAGCGGGAGGGCCTGTTTACAATGAGCAGTTCTTC.

This clone appeared a few times. The chain joins TRBV4-3 to TRBJ2-6; D might be TRBD2 (5 bases). V lost 1 base, J lost 2 bases, and 15 bases lay in between. The CDR3 runs 18 residues. Germline CDR1 is LGHNA and CDR2 is YSLEER. The CDR3 nucleotides read TGCGCCAGCAGCCAAGCCCCGCACACTAGAGCTGGGGCCAACGTCCTGACTTTC. Translation gives CASSQAPHTRAGANVLTF.

In its sample, this clone was seen a few times. This chain links TRBV29-1 with TRBJ2-3; D remains ambiguous. The CDR3 runs 11 residues. CDR1 is SQVTM, CDR2 ANQGSEA, per germline. V was clipped by 4 bases and J by 2 bases, with 4 bases between them. The CDR3 protein is CSVGNTDTQYF. DNA of the CDR3: TGCAGCGTTGGCAACACAGATACGCAGTATTTT.

The chain links TRBV11-1 to TRBJ1-1; D gene unclear. The CDR3 runs to 15 residues. V was trimmed by 1 base and J by 4 bases, leaving 13 bases between them. Germline V gives CDR1 SGHAT, CDR2 FQDESV (reference sequence). The CDR3, as DNA: TGTGCCAGCAGCTTAGGAAGGGCCGCAGGCACTGAAGCTTTCTTT. Its protein product is CASSLGRAAGTEAFF. Together with reference TRBV11-1 and TRBJ1-1, the CDR3 gives the full variable domain: EAEVAQSPRYKITEKSQAVAFWCDPISGHATLYWYRQILGQGPELLVQFQDESVVDDSQLPKDRFSAERLKGVDSTLKIQPAELGDSAMYLCASSLGRAAGTEAFFGQGTRLTVV.

This clone has more than one count but fewer than ten. This chain uses TRBV2 with TRBJ1-5; weak D call: TRBD1 (5 bases). Between the trimmed V and J ends, which lost 3 bases and 6 bases, there was a span of 12 bases. CDR3 length: 14 residues. CDR1 is SNHLY, CDR2 FYNNEI, per germline. The CDR3 DNA sequence: TGTGCCAGCAGTGACAGGGTAGGGAGTCAGCCCCAGCATTTT. Translating it yields CASSDRVGSQPQHF.

The chain links TRBV11-2 to TRBJ2-2; 7 bases are shared with TRBD1. Trimming removed 5 bases from V and 4 bases from J; junction bases left unmatched: 10. The CDR3 covers 16 residues. Germline lookup yields CDR1 SGHAT and CDR2 FQNNGV. CDR3 region: CASSPRAGGVTGELFF. In nucleotides, the CDR3 is TGTGCCAGCAGCCCAAGGGCAGGGGGAGTCACCGGGGAGCTGTTTTTT. Supplemented by reference TRBV11-2 and TRBJ2-2, the full variable domain reads EAGVAQSPRYKIIEKRQSVAFWCNPISGHATLYWYQQILGQGPKLLIQFQNNGVVDDSQLPKDRFSAERLKGVDSTLKIQPAKLEDSAVYLCASSPRAGGVTGELFFGEGSRLTVL.

The chain employs TRBV25-1 and TRBJ2-3; perhaps TRBD2 as D (6 bases). CDR3 length: 16 amino acids. Germline CDR1 MGHDK, CDR2 SYGVNS. Trimming left V 1 base short and J 2 bases short, with 13 bases between. The CDR3 spells CASSESRRAPTDTQYF. The CDR3 region has the DNA TGTGCCAGCAGTGAATCTAGGAGGGCCCCCACAGATACGCAGTATTTT.

This sequence joins TRBV7-3 and TRBJ2-7, with 11 positions matching TRBD2. The CDR3 is 15 amino acids. Germline-derived CDR1 and CDR2 are SGHTA and FQGTGA. Trimming cost V 0 bases and J 9 bases; bases outside gene matches: 7. CDR3: CASSLTPRLAGRQYF. The DNA for the CDR3 is TGTGCCAGCAGCTTAACTCCGCGACTAGCGGGACGGCAGTACTTC.

The chain uses TRBV2 and TRBJ2-7, with 9 bases lining up with TRBD1. The germline gives CDR1 SNHLY, CDR2 FYNNEI. The length of the CDR3 is 14 residues. The V gene end was trimmed by 7 bases and the J gene end by 3 bases; junction bases not matched to a gene: 7. The DNA of the CDR3 is TGTGCCAGCATTACCGACAGGGGGAACTACGAGCAGTACTTC. Protein sequence: CASITDRGNYEQYF.